The 9 T cell receptor beta chains in this list originate from one sample, sequenced in a study of T cells in narcolepsy. The protocol was immunoSEQ multiplex PCR, while the TCRdb copy is restricted to in-frame clones and leaves out a portion. The data show almost 25,000 clones, approximately 62% seen once. Sequences were obtained from memory (CD45RA-) CD4+ T cells from blood. The source of these receptors is a human donor in good health.

J is TRBJ1-2 and V is TRBV6-5; D call uncertain. V lost 0 bases to trimming and J lost 3 bases, with 8 bases between them. This CDR3 is built from 14 residues. Germline V gives CDR1 MNHEY, CDR2 SVGAGI. DNA of the CDR3: TGTGCCAGCAGTTACTCGACAATTCACTATGGCTACACCTTC. It specifies CASSYSTIHYGYTF.

This clone was counted only a few times. Other DNA variants within this sample encode the same CDR3. This chain connects TRBV28 to TRBJ2-7; D is possibly TRBD1 (6 bases). V lost 3 bases and J 5 bases, leaving 20 bases between the germline ends. Germline lookup yields CDR1 MDHEN and CDR2 SYDVKM. The CDR3 extends over 16 amino acids. CDR3 in amino acids: CASSFIGGGALDEQYF. The CDR3 nucleotides read TGTGCCAGCAGTTTTATAGGGGGTGGCGCGCTGGACGAGCAGTACTTC.

The chain is built from TRBV2 and TRBJ1-2; 10 bases align to TRBD1. Germline lookup yields CDR1 SNHLY and CDR2 FYNNEI. The junction had 6 bases not matched to a gene; V was cut back by 6 bases and J by 8 bases. This CDR3 has 13 residues. The chain's CDR3 is CASSDRGRGGYTF. CDR3 sequence (DNA): TGTGCCAGCAGCGACAGGGGGCGCGGGGGCTACACCTTC. Supplemented by reference TRBV2 and TRBJ1-2, the full variable domain reads EPEVTQTPSHQVTQMGQEVILRCVPISNHLYFYWYRQILGQKVEFLVSFYNNEISEKSEIFDDQFSVERPDGSNFTLKIRSTKLEDSAMYFCASSDRGRGGYTFGSGTRLTVV.

The rearrangement uses TRBV7-3 and TRBJ2-2; 12 bases align to TRBD1. CDR3 length equals 17 residues. The V and J ends lost 5 bases and 5 bases, in that order; junction bases with no gene match: 9. Germline V lookup: CDR1 SGHTA, CDR2 FQGTGA. Here the CDR3 DNA reads TGTGCCAGCAGCCCAAGAGGGGACAGGGGGCGAACCGGGGAGCTGTTTTTT. Translating it yields CASSPRGDRGRTGELFF. Full variable domain (remainder filled in from reference TRBV7-3 and TRBJ2-2): GAGVSQTPSNKVTEKGKYVELRCDPISGHTALYWYRQSLGQGPEFLIYFQGTGAADDSGLPNDRFFAVRPEGSVSTLKIQRTERGDSAVYLCASSPRGDRGRTGELFFGEGSRLTVL.

V usage is TRBV18 and J usage is TRBJ1-1; D is ambiguous. V was trimmed by 3 bases and J by 5 bases, leaving 16 bases between them. Per the germline V gene, CDR1 is KGHSH and CDR2 is LQKENI. The CDR3 runs 15 residues. The chain's CDR3 is CASSPDELGLTEAFF. The CDR3 region has the DNA TGTGCCAGCTCACCGGATGAGTTGGGATTGACTGAAGCTTTCTTT.

This clone was found a few times. The V and J genes are TRBV6-5 and TRBJ2-2; D not resolved. The CDR3 spans 12 residues. Germline loops: CDR1 MNHEY, CDR2 SVGAGI. Trimming removed 4 bases from V and 2 bases from J, with 2 bases in between. In DNA, the CDR3 is TGTGCCAGCAGTTCAAACACCGGGGAGCTGTTTTTT. Translating it yields CASSSNTGELFF.

This chain uses TRBV30 with TRBJ2-1; TRBD2 matches at 7 bases. The junction had 11 bases not matched to a gene; V was cut back by 8 bases and J by 10 bases. CDR1 GTSNPN and CDR2 SVGIG come from the germline V gene (reference sequence). The CDR3 covers 12 residues. The CDR3 region has the DNA TGTGCCGGTACCCGCGGGAGCGGGGAGCAGTTCTTC. Residues: CAGTRGSGEQFF.

This clone occurred a few times. This chain connects TRBV2 to TRBJ2-7; 7 nucleotides agree with TRBD1. Looked up from germline, CDR1 is SNHLY and CDR2 is FYNNEI. The CDR3 runs to 16 residues. The trim removed 5 bases at V and 1 base at J, leaving 11 bases unmatched. The CDR3 DNA is TGTGCCAGCAGTCTGGGACAGAGAGGGCGATCCTACGAGCAGTACTTC. It translates to CASSLGQRGRSYEQYF.

This clone has a handful of counts. The CDR3 is CASSPRGTATYEQYF. For the CDR3, the DNA is TGTGCCAGCAGCCCCCGAGGGACAGCCACTTACGAGCAGTACTTC. The chain recombines TRBV7-8 with TRBJ2-7, with 7 bases that match TRBD1. The ends lost 5 bases at V and 4 bases at J; junction bases unmatched: 11. CDR1 SGHVS and CDR2 FQNEAQ come from the germline V gene. The CDR3 has 15 amino acids.